This TCR beta chain was retrieved from a study of T cell responses to AZD1222 COVID-19 vaccine. Study-level findings and limits: Researchers took repertoire samples only after the peak T cell response had come. The number of AZD1222 recipients seropositive at baseline was only five or six. Reportedly, close to half of spike-specific TCRs are directed against unmutated variant regions.

Turning to this clone: The target antigen is unknown.

Profiled with immunoSEQ multiplex PCR; TCRdb holds only in-frame clones, not every one. The sample lists 200,000 to 300,000 clones; over 90% were seen once. This receptor was obtained from an adult in good health. Here the sequenced sample was peripheral blood, taken on day 0 of AZD1222 vaccination.

CDR3 region: CASRGTPATNEKLFF. The DNA of the CDR3 is TGTGCCAGCAGGGGGACACCCGCAACTAATGAAAAACTGTTTTTT. This chain connects TRBV21-1 to TRBJ1-4; the table names TRBD1, a call not compared with the DNA. TRBV21-1 is a pseudogene. The CDR3 spans 15 residues.